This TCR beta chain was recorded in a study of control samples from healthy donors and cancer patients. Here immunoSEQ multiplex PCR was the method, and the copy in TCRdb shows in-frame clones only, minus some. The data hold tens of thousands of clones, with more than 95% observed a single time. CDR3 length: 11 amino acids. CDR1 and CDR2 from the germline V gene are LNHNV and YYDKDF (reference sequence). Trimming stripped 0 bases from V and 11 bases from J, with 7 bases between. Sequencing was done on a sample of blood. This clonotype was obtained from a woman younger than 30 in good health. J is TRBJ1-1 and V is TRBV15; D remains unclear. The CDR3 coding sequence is TGTGCCACCAGCAGAGAAAATGCGGCTTTCTTT. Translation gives CATSRENAAFF. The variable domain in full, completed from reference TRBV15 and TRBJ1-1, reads DAMVIQNPRYQVTQFGKPVTLSCSQTLNHNVMYWYQQKSSQAPKLLFHYYDKDFNNEADTPDNFQSRRPNTSFCFLDIRSPGLGDTAMYLCATSRENAAFFGQGTRLTVV.